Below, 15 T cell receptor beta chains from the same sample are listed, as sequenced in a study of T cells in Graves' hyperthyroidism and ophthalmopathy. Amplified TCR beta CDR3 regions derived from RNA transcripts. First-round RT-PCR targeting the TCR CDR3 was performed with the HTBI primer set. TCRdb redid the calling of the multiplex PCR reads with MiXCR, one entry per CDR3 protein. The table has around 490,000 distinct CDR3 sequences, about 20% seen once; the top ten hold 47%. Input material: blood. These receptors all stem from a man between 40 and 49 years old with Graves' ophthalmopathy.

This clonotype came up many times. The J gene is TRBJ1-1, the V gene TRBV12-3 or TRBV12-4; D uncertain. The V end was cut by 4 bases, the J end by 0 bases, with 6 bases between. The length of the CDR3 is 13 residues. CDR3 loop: CASSWAMNTEAFF. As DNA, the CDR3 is TGTGCCAGCAGTTGGGCGATGAACACTGAAGCTTTCTTT.

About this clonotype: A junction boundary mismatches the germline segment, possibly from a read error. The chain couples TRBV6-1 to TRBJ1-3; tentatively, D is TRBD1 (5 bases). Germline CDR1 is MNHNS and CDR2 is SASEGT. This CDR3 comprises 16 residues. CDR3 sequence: CAGSEAARVTGNTIYF. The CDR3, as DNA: TGTGCCGGCAGTGAAGCGGCCAGGGTTACTGGAAACACCATATATTTT.

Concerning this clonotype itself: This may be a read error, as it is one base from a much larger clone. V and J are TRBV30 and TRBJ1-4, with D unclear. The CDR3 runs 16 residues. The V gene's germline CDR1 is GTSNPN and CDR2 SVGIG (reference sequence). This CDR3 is CARSDEGVIPGQKLFF. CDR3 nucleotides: TGTGCCAGGAGTGACGAAGGAGTAATTCCGGGCCAAAAACTGTTTTTT.

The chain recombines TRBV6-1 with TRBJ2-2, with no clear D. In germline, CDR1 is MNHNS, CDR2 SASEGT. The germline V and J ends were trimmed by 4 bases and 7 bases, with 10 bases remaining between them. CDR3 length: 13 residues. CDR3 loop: CASSVMGFGELFF. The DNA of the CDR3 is TGTGCCAGCAGTGTTATGGGCTTCGGGGAGCTGTTTTTT.

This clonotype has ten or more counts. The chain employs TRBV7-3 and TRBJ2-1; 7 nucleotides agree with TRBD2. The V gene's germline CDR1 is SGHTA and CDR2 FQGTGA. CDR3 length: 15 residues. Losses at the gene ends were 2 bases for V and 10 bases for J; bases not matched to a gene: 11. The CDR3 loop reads CASSLPTLGRGEQFF. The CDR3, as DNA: TGTGCCAGCAGCTTACCAACACTAGGGAGGGGAGAGCAGTTCTTC.

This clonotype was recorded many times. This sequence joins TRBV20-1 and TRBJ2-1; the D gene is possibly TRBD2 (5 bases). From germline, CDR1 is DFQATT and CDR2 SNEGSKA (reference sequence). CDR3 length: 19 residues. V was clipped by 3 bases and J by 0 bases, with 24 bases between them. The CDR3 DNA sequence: TGCAGTGCTAGCCCGGACTGGATTAACTCAAACCTCTCCTACAATGAGCAGTTCTTC. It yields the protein CSASPDWINSNLSYNEQFF.

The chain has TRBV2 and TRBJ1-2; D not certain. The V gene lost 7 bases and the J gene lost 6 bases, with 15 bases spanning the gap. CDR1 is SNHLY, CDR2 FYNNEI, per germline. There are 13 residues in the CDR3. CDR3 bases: TGTGCCAGCACCGAGGCGGGAAGGGATGGCTACACCTTC. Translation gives CASTEAGRDGYTF.

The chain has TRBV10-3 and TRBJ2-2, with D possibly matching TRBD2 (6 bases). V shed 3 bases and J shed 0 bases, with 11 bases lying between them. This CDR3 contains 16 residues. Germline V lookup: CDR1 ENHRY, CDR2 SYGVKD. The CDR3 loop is CAISDSGRSNTGELFF. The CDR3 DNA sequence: TGTGCCATCAGTGATTCGGGGAGGTCGAACACCGGGGAGCTGTTTTTT.

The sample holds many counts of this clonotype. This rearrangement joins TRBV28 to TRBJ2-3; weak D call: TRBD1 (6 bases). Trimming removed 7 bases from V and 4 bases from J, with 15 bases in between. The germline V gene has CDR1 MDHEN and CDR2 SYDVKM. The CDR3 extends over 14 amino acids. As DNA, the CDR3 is TGTGCCAGCAATATTGGCAGGGGTGCAGATACGCAGTATTTT. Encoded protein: CASNIGRGADTQYF.

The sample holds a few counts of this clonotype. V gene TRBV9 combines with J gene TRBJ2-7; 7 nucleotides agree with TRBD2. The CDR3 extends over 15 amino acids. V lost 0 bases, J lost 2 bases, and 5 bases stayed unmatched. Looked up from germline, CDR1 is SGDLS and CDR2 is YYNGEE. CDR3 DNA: TGTGCCAGCAGCGTAGGCTCGGGGGGACCCTACGAGCAGTACTTC. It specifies CASSVGSGGPYEQYF.

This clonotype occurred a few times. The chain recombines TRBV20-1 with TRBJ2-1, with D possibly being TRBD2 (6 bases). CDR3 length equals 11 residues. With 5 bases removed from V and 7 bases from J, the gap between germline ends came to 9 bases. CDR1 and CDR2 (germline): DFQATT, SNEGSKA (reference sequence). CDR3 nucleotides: TGCAGTGCTCCCCGGGGGAATGAGCAGTTCTTC. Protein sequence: CSAPRGNEQFF.

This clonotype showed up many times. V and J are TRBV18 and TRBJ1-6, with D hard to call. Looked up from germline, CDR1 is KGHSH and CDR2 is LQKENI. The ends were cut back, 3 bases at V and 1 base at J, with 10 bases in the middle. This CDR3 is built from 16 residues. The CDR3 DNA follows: TGTGCCAGCTCACCTGCTCACCAGTCCTATAATTCACCCCTCCACTTT. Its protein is CASSPAHQSYNSPLHF.

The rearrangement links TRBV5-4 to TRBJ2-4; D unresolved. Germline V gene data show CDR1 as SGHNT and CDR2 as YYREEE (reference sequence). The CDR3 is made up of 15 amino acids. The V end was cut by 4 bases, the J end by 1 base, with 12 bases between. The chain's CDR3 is CASSESVGAKNIQYF. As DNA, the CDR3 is TGTGCCAGCAGCGAGTCGGTCGGGGCCAAAAACATTCAGTACTTC. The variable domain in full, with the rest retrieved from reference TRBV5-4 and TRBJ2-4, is ETGVTQSPTHLIKTRGQQVTLRCSSQSGHNTVSWYQQALGQGPQFIFQYYREEENGRGNFPPRFSGLQFPNYSSELNVNALELDDSALYLCASSESVGAKNIQYFGAGTRLSVL.

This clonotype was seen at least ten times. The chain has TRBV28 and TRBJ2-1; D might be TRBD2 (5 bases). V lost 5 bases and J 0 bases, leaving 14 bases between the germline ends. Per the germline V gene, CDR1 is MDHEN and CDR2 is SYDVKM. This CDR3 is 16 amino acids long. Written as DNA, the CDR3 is TGTGCCAGCAGTACCGACGGGGAGAGCTCCTACAATGAGCAGTTCTTC. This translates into CASSTDGESSYNEQFF.

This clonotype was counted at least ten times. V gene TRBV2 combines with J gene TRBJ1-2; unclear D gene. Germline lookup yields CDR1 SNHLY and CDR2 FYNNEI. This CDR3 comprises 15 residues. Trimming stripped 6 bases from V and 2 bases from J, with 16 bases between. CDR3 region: CASRTPDTFNYGYTF. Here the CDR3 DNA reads TGTGCCAGCAGGACCCCCGACACGTTCAACTATGGCTACACCTTC.